These T cell receptor beta chains were read from a single sample in a study of immune cell composition in non-small cell lung cancer. Generated by immunoSEQ multiplex PCR, the TCRdb table keeps only in-frame clones and is missing some. This table holds about 7,000 clones, roughly 74% found once. Sequenced: lung tumor tissue. The receptors stem from a human donor with non-small cell lung cancer. Each CDR3 is given with its conserved first and last residue. D genes are given only for firm matches. Only some rows state a clone size, as once, few, many or a class for expanded clones.

clone_size d_call j_call v_call cdr3_aa cdr3_nt
. TRBD1 TRBJ1-2 TRBV4-1 CASSQEGQGSNGYTF TGCGCCAGCAGCCAAGAAGGACAGGGATCGAATGGCTACACCTTC
. . TRBJ2-7 TRBV7-9 CASSPSGSYEQYF TGTGCCAGCAGCCCGTCCGGCTCCTACGAGCAGTACTTC
. TRBD2 TRBJ2-2 TRBV5-1 CASSLLAGGTGELFF TGCGCCAGCAGCCTCCTCGCGGGAGGAACCGGGGAGCTGTTTTTT
few . TRBJ2-3 TRBV28 CASSEPGSGTDTQYF TGTGCCAGCAGTGAGCCGGGTTCTGGCACAGATACGCAGTATTTT
. TRBD1 TRBJ2-7 TRBV27 CASSPRTGSSYEQYF TGTGCCAGCAGTCCCCGGACAGGTTCCTCCTACGAGCAGTACTTC
. TRBD1 TRBJ2-7 TRBV11-1 CASSPTGTGAYEQYF TGTGCCAGCAGCCCAACCGGGACAGGGGCCTACGAGCAGTACTTC
. . TRBJ1-1 TRBV19 CASSLSSKLNTEAFF TGTGCCAGTAGTCTTAGCAGCAAACTCAACACTGAAGCTTTCTTT
. TRBD1 TRBJ2-4 TRBV2 CASSEVQGFNIQYF TGTGCCAGCAGTGAGGTACAGGGGTTCAACATTCAGTACTTC
. TRBD1 TRBJ1-4 TRBV2 CASSPLRGHGEKLFF TGTGCCAGCAGCCCCCTTAGGGGGCATGGTGAAAAACTGTTTTTT
. TRBD1 TRBJ1-4 TRBV19 CASSRDRGMQLFF TGTGCCAGTAGTCGGGACAGGGGAATGCAACTGTTTTTT
. . TRBJ2-1 TRBV4-2 CASSQVTGPVRSSYNEQFF TGTGCCAGCAGCCAAGTAACAGGTCCCGTCAGAAGCTCCTACAATGAGCAGTTCTTC
once TRBD2 TRBJ2-3 TRBV27 CASSQPGLAGVDAQYF TGTGCCAGCAGCCAGCCGGGACTAGCGGGGGTGGATGCGCAGTATTTT
once . TRBJ2-1 TRBV6-5 CASRPGQPYEQFF TGTGCCAGCAGACCCGGACAGCCTTATGAGCAGTTCTTC
. . TRBJ2-3 TRBV5-1 CASSLGPRRGPQDTQYF TGCGCCAGCAGCTTGGGCCCTCGGCGGGGGCCCCAGGATACGCAGTATTTT
. TRBD1 TRBJ1-2 TRBV19 CASSITGQGGYGYTF TGTGCCAGTAGTATAACGGGACAGGGAGGCTATGGCTACACCTTC
. TRBD2 TRBJ2-7 TRBV5-1 CASSLGLANEQYF TGCGCCAGCAGCTTGGGACTAGCGAACGAGCAGTACTTC
. TRBD1 TRBJ1-2 TRBV7-3 CASSLEGTANYGYTF TGTGCCAGCAGCTTAGAGGGGACAGCGAACTATGGCTACACCTTC
. TRBD1 TRBJ2-5 TRBV6-6 CASSGIGQGQETQYF TGTGCCAGCAGTGGGATCGGACAGGGCCAAGAGACCCAGTACTTC
. TRBD2 TRBJ2-3 TRBV7-2 CASSTGLAGVPEYF TGTGCCAGCAGCACGGGACTAGCGGGAGTTCCGGAGTATTTT
. . TRBJ1-2 TRBV5-1 CASSLGVNDIGLGGYTF TGCGCCAGCAGCTTGGGAGTTAACGACATCGGTCTGGGTGGCTACACCTTC
. TRBD1 TRBJ2-1 TRBV13 CASTLGPGQSYNEQFF TGTGCCAGCACCCTAGGGCCGGGACAGAGCTACAATGAGCAGTTCTTC
. . TRBJ2-7 TRBV6-1 CASIKEGRYEQYF TGTGCCAGCATCAAGGAGGGCCGATACGAGCAGTACTTC
. . TRBJ1-1 TRBV15 CATSSGHFGAFF TGTGCCACCAGTTCTGGACACTTTGGAGCTTTCTTT
. . TRBJ2-1 TRBV19 CASSMLALYNEQFF TGTGCCAGTAGTATGCTAGCGCTCTACAATGAGCAGTTCTTC
. TRBD1 TRBJ2-5 TRBV5-1 CASSSTGYTQETQYF TGCGCCAGCAGCTCGACAGGGTATACCCAAGAGACCCAGTACTTC
. TRBD1 TRBJ1-1 TRBV6-5 CASSYRLGQVNTEAFF TGTGCCAGCAGTTACCGGCTGGGACAGGTGAACACTGAAGCTTTCTTT